Sequencing of this TCR beta chain was carried out in a study of beta chain features in type 1 diabetes (dated by TCRdb to between 2017 and 2018). Describing the broader study: Mean age, gender distribution, total cell number and subset yield did not differ between patients and healthy donors. Whereas all 30 or so donors provided naive and central memory subsets, regulatory and stem cell-like memory subsets were isolated from just 8 patients and roughly 8 healthy donors. The study compared TCRB repertoires of sorted circulating CD4+ T cell subsets between recently diagnosed type 1 diabetes patients and matched healthy donors. A total of some 100,000,000 sorted cells were examined across all samples, and a strong correlation was observed between cell number per subset and RNA yield.

Paper-wide results and their limitations: Because the HLA sub-analyses included only small numbers of individuals, any influence of HLA type on TCRB rearrangement was left unresolved. Patients with type 1 diabetes made fewer insertions and deleted more nucleotides at VDJ recombination sites, implying thymic rearrangement abnormalities. Shorter templates might be favored by PCR, yet because patient and control samples were amplified and corrected together, any such skew would affect both groups equally. Because cDNA was sequenced instead of genomic DNA, highly expressing activated cells could be over-represented, though the groups showed no difference in activation or CD3 levels. Naive, central memory and regulatory TCRB repertoires appeared to be more similar among patients than among healthy donors. Type 1 diabetes patients showed a moderate but significant shortening of TCRB CDR3 length in all four CD4+ subsets.

A single peripheral blood draw of about 120 mL on average was collected from each donor into heparinised tubes. Using a panel that included CD45RO, CCR7, CD25, CD127, CD95 and CD27, naive, central memory, regulatory and stem cell-like memory CD4+ T cells were sorted on a BD FACSAria II. Every sorted population had a purity above 98%. PBMCs were separated immediately by Lymphoprep density gradient centrifugation and were stained directly, without being cultured. To minimize batch effects, samples were stained and sorted in pairs, one healthy donor with one patient per experiment. The CDR3 runs 14 residues from the cysteine to the phenylalanine. Of the read, only the CDR3 DNA is kept; its 42 bases are in frame from base 1. In the germline V gene, CDR1 corresponds to SNHLY and CDR2 to FYNNEI. V is cut back by 4 bases and J by 8 bases, with 10 bases in the junction unmatched. All of the isolated RNA was reverse transcribed with the High Capacity cDNA Reverse Transcription Kit, so expressed TCRB transcripts were sequenced. Naive, central memory and regulatory T cell samples underwent deep immunoSEQ sequencing, averaging about 3.57 million total reads per sample. Sorted cells were lysed in RLT buffer, and RNA was extracted using DNase-treated RNeasy Micro or Mini kits according to cell number. Each cell subset was processed separately to prevent cross-contamination, with patient and healthy donor samples processed together. The immunoSEQ multiplex PCR was used to amplify TCRB sequences from cDNA, generating 87-bp fragments that spanned the CDR3 region. Sequencing of the amplicons was performed on the Illumina HiSeq platform. As for the original processing: PCR bias was corrected computationally using synthetic template baselines, and reads within Hamming distance 2 were collapsed, with unmergeable singletons discarded. By aligning reads against IMGT, V, D and J genes, CDR3 length, and insertions or deletions at six rearrangement sites were assigned. Within each subset, clonotype counts were normalized to sorted cell number, and only after that were true diversity and Gini coefficients computed with the tcR R package. Repertoire sharing was quantified using the overlap coefficient calculated on TCRB nucleotide sequences. Out-of-frame TCRB sequences from naive cells were analyzed as a proxy for the pre-selection repertoire. TCRdb obtained this table from immuneACCESS and retained in-frame rearrangements with V and J assigned. These tables miss some clones; where compared with another copy, unresolved V genes account for less than half of the shortfall, and the remainder is unexplained. V and J calls and clone size are as listed in that table; D and trimming were resolved from the DNA. The sample yields approximately 250,000 clones; around 24% were counted once. The ten top clones hold roughly 0.011% of the sample.

Concerning this clone itself: Its cognate antigen has yet to be identified. Within one base of it there is no much larger clone, and no base qualities were kept.

The V and J segments used are TRBV2 and TRBJ1-1, with 7 bases matching TRBD1. The origin of this receptor is a woman aged 25-40 years with type 1 diabetes. The specimen was naive CD4+ T cells from blood. The meaning of the sample's cell subset or site label: true naive CD4+ T cells. The DNA sequence is given as TGTGCCAGCAGTGTTTATCGACAGGGCCTGGAAGCTTTCTTT. Its protein is CASSVYRQGLEAFF.